These 4 T cell receptor beta chains came from one sample sequenced in a study of STAT3 mutations in large granular lymphocyte leukemia. Study conclusions and caveats: At least one immunodominant TCR beta clonotype appeared in every T-cell large granular lymphocyte leukemia patient.

Antigen specificity for these receptors is unknown. Only in-frame clones appear in the TCRdb table, and some are missing; sequencing was by immunoSEQ multiplex PCR. The sample has about 6,700 clones; around 52% are singletons. Material for sequencing was peripheral blood mononuclear cells. The origin of the receptors is a boy younger than 18 with T-cell large granular lymphocyte leukemia. Some clones in this sample may be carry-over from other donors' samples.

The chain joins TRBV18 to TRBJ2-6, with D uncertain. The CDR3 covers 14 residues. Germline-derived CDR1 and CDR2 are KGHSH and LQKENI. The V end lost 4 bases, the J end lost 0 bases, and 4 bases lay between the germline ends. CDR3 sequence (DNA): TGTGCCAGCTCACTTGGCTCTGGGGCCAACGTCCTGACTTTC. It codes for CASSLGSGANVLTF. Looking up the rest from reference TRBV18 and TRBJ2-6 gives the full variable domain: NAGVMQNPRHLVRRRGQEARLRCSPMKGHSHVYWYRQLPEEGLKFMVYLQKENIIDESGMPKERFSAEFPKEGPSILRIQQVVRGDSAAYFCASSLGSGANVLTFGAGSRLTVL.

The chain links TRBV5-6 to TRBJ1-5; D remains ambiguous. V was pared by 0 bases and J by 7 bases, with 8 bases between. CDR3 length: 13 amino acids. From germline, CDR1 is SGHDT and CDR2 YYEEEE. The CDR3 coding sequence is TGTGCCAGCAGCTTGGCAGGATGGCAGCCCCAGCATTTT. It encodes CASSLAGWQPQHF. Full variable domain (outside the CDR3, taken from reference TRBV5-6 and TRBJ1-5): DAGVTQSPTHLIKTRGQQVTLRCSPKSGHDTVSWYQQALGQGPQFIFQYYEEEERQRGNFPDRFSGHQFPNYSSELNVNALLLGDSALYLCASSLAGWQPQHFGDGTRLSIL.

This clone was detected only a few times. The chain combines TRBV1 with TRBJ2-7. TRBV1 is deemed a pseudogene. The CDR3 spans 11 residues. CDR3 bases: TGCACCAGCAGCCAAGATAGGGCCTGTTCGTTC. Its translation: CTSSQDRACSF.

This clone has only a few counts. The V gene is TRBV7-9, the J gene TRBJ1-2; TRBD1 is a possible D gene (6 bases). The V and J ends lost 1 base and 6 bases respectively, with 15 bases between them. The CDR3 is 15 amino acids. Germline V gene sequence: CDR1 SEHNR, CDR2 FQNEAQ (reference sequence). The CDR3: CASSLGGQRGNGYTF. CDR3 sequence (DNA): TGTGCCAGCAGCTTAGGGGGGCAGAGGGGGAATGGCTACACCTTC.